Below, 12 T cell receptor beta chains from the same sample are listed, as sequenced in a study of T cell repertoires in cytomegalovirus infection (dated by TCRdb to the late 2010s). These reads were obtained on an Illumina HiSeq 1500. TCRdb trimmed the raw reads at Q25, called clones with MiXCR and kept productive beta chains. All rows with the same CDR3 protein become a single entry with the most common DNA and genes. This sample comprises 290,000 or so distinct CDR3 sequences, around 25% of them detected only once. The biggest ten clones account for about 15% of the sample. Sequenced material: PBMCs. The receptors were gathered from a human donor in good health (CMV status not recorded). Some clones in this sample may be carry-over from other donors' samples.

Many counts were recorded for this clonotype. The chain is built from TRBV7-6 and TRBJ1-4; a possible D gene is TRBD1 (5 bases). The CDR3 extends over 15 amino acids. Germline V CDR1 and CDR2: SGHVS, FNYEAQ. The V and J ends lost 5 bases and 5 bases respectively, with 15 bases between them. The CDR3 spells CASSDTTERNEKLFF. The CDR3 coding sequence is TGTGCCAGCAGCGATACGACAGAGCGAAATGAAAAACTGTTTTTT.

On this clonotype itself: Sequence at one end of the junction differs from germline and may be a read error. The CDR3 DNA is TGCAGTGTTAGACCGGGCCCGGCGGAGCAGTTCTTC. Translation: CSVRPGPAEQFF. The V and J genes are TRBV20-1 and TRBJ2-1; D is uncertain. CDR3 size: 12 residues. Germline V CDR1 and CDR2: DFQATT, SNEGSKA (reference sequence).

This clonotype was seen repeatedly, ten times or more. The rearrangement links TRBV7-6 to TRBJ1-5; a possible D gene is TRBD1 (5 bases). CDR3 size: 16 residues. Germline CDR1 is SGHVS and CDR2 is FNYEAQ. Trimming took off 2 bases at V and 2 bases at J, with 13 bases between the two ends. CDR3 protein: CASSLNQGGGNQPQHF. DNA of the CDR3: TGTGCCAGCAGCTTAAACCAGGGTGGGGGCAATCAGCCCCAGCATTTT.

V and J are TRBV27 and TRBJ2-1; D call uncertain. Trimming took off 1 base at V and 6 bases at J, with 10 bases between the two ends. The CDR3 has 14 residues. Germline V CDR1 and CDR2: MNHEY, SMNVEV (reference sequence). The CDR3: CASSLFDGGNEQFF. In DNA form, the CDR3 reads TGTGCCAGCAGTTTATTCGATGGTGGCAATGAGCAGTTCTTC.

This clonotype was counted a few times. The rearrangement joins TRBV6-2 or TRBV6-3 to TRBJ2-1; tentative D call: TRBD2 (5 bases). The germline gives CDR1 MNHEY, CDR2 SVGEGT. Trimming shortened V by 4 bases and J by 0 bases, and 28 bases separated the two germline ends. This CDR3 region has 21 residues. For the CDR3, the DNA is TGTGCCAGCAGTTCAGGACTTCGTACAGCTAACCAACAGAGCTCCTACAATGAGCAGTTCTTC. Residues: CASSSGLRTANQQSSYNEQFF.

The J gene is TRBJ2-7, the V gene TRBV20-1; D gene uncertain. The V gene lost 6 bases and the J gene lost 6 bases, with 15 bases spanning the gap. Germline V gene sequence: CDR1 DFQATT, CDR2 SNEGSKA (reference sequence). This CDR3 has 12 amino acids. CDR3 DNA sequence: TGCAGTGCAAACACACATATCAGCGAGCAGTACTTC. It codes for CSANTHISEQYF.

The J gene is TRBJ1-4, the V gene TRBV7-2; 9 positions match TRBD1. CDR3 size: 16 residues. Germline V gene lookup returns CDR1 SGHTA and CDR2 FQGNSA. Unmatched junction bases numbered 7, after V lost 5 bases and J lost 3 bases. The CDR3 coding sequence is TGTGCCAGCAGCCATACAGGGGGCGCGGCTAATGAAAAACTGTTTTTT. This sequence encodes CASSHTGGAANEKLFF.

Here the CDR3 reads CASSMTAKDGYTF. In DNA, the CDR3 is TGCGCCAGCAGCATGACAGCGAAGGATGGCTACACCTTC. The genes are TRBV5-1 and TRBJ1-2; weak D call: TRBD1 (5 bases). This CDR3 is 13 amino acids long. Germline CDR1 and CDR2: SGHRS and YFSETQ. V shed 4 bases and J shed 6 bases, with 13 bases lying between them.

This clonotype was counted only a few times. This chain uses TRBV6-2 or TRBV6-3 with TRBJ1-5; D is unresolved. Trimming stripped 2 bases from V and 0 bases from J, with 8 bases between. The CDR3 spans 15 residues. Germline loops: CDR1 MNHEY, CDR2 SVGEGT. The CDR3 region is CASSYRPYSNQPQHF. The CDR3 DNA is TGTGCCAGCAGTTACCGACCCTATAGCAATCAGCCCCAGCATTTT.

This clonotype was counted a few times. The chain employs TRBV5-1 and TRBJ2-5; no definite D call. Trimming took off 0 bases at V and 4 bases at J, with 7 bases between the two ends. Germline CDR1 is SGHRS and CDR2 is YFSETQ. CDR3 length: 13 residues. In DNA, the CDR3 is TGCGCCAGCAGCTTGGAACTCACAGAGACCCAGTACTTC. Translation gives CASSLELTETQYF.

The J gene is TRBJ1-2, the V gene TRBV4-1; maybe TRBD1 (6 bases). The CDR3 runs 13 residues. Per the germline V gene, CDR1 is MGHRA and CDR2 is YSYEKL. V was trimmed by 4 bases and J by 4 bases, leaving 10 bases between them. In DNA form, the CDR3 reads TGCGCCAGCAGCCCCCAGGGGACCTATGGCTACACCTTC. This translates into CASSPQGTYGYTF.

This clonotype came up many times. The genes are TRBV7-9 and TRBJ2-7, with 11 nucleotides matching TRBD2. The CDR3 is made up of 17 amino acids. From germline, CDR1 is SEHNR and CDR2 FQNEAQ (reference sequence). Trimming cost V 4 bases and J 2 bases; bases outside gene matches: 10. The CDR3 region is CASSSGLADSRTYEQYF. CDR3 bases: TGTGCCAGCAGCTCGGGACTAGCGGATAGTCGGACCTACGAGCAGTACTTC.